The 4 T cell receptor beta chains in this list originate from one sample, sequenced in a study of OX40 agonist ivuxolimab in advanced cancers. Assay: immunoSEQ multiplex PCR; the TCRdb copy retains only in-frame clones and omits some. Of tens of thousands of clones listed, about 88% are singletons. The sample was CD4+ or CD8+ T cells sorted from blood, taken in a trial of the OX40 agonist ivuxolimab. The receptors stem from an adult with an advanced solid tumor such as melanoma, head and neck, liver or kidney cancer.

The gene calls are TRBV18 and TRBJ1-2, with a tentative D call TRBD1 (5 bases). Germline CDR1 and CDR2: KGHSH and LQKENI. The length of the CDR3 is 13 residues. Trimming stripped 2 bases from V and 6 bases from J, with 10 bases between. The CDR3 here is CASSPSRGDGYTF. In DNA form, the CDR3 reads TGTGCCAGCTCACCATCGCGAGGGGATGGCTACACCTTC.

The rearrangement uses TRBV11-2 and TRBJ2-4; D remains unclear. The length of the CDR3 is 16 residues. V gave up 0 bases and J gave up 0 bases, with 9 bases separating them. Looked up from germline, CDR1 is SGHAT and CDR2 is FQNNGV. CDR3 bases: TGTGCCAGCAGCTTAGATTTGTTATTAGCCAAAAACATTCAGTACTTC. This sequence encodes CASSLDLLLAKNIQYF.

The chain is built from TRBV13 and TRBJ2-1; 10 bases fit TRBD2. The CDR3 contains 18 residues. V shed 4 bases, J shed 0 bases, and the junction held 9 bases outside the gene matches. Germline lookup yields CDR1 PRHDT and CDR2 FYEKMQ (reference sequence). The CDR3 coding sequence is TGTGCCAGCAGCTCTCCCCGACTAGCGGGCCGCTCCTACAATGAGCAGTTCTTC. Amino acid sequence: CASSSPRLAGRSYNEQFF.

This clone is a singleton in its sample. The rearrangement links TRBV5-6 to TRBJ2-7; TRBD1 aligns across 9 bases. Germline-derived CDR1 and CDR2 are SGHDT and YYEEEE. The V and J ends lost 2 bases and 5 bases, in that order; junction bases with no gene match: 5. The CDR3 runs 14 residues. CDR3 bases: TGTGCCAGCAGCTTCCTGGACAGGGGCCACGAGCAGTACTTC. Encoded protein: CASSFLDRGHEQYF.